This TCR beta chain was recorded in a study of OX40 agonist ivuxolimab in advanced cancers. Study-level information: Patients were treated with ivuxolimab, an agonistic anti-OX40 (CD134) antibody. Past anti-PD-1, anti-PD-L1 or anti-CTLA-4 therapy was accepted, and roughly 37% had received some. Study-wide results and limits: Doses of 0.1 to 3.0 mg/kg were accompanied by clonal expansion of CD4+ and CD8+ blood T cells by week 6.

Concerning this clone itself: No antigen is known for it.

This CDR3 has 16 amino acids. Germline V CDR1 and CDR2: SGHTA, FQGNSA. Between the trimmed V and J ends, which lost 6 bases and 1 base, there was a span of 16 bases. TCRdb's copy holds only in-frame clones and misses some; the assay was immunoSEQ multiplex PCR. The table includes 60,000 or so clones, roughly 87% detected once. J is TRBJ2-1 and V is TRBV7-2; perhaps D is TRBD1 or TRBD2 (7 bases each). Sample: CD4+ or CD8+ T cells sorted from blood, taken in a trial of the OX40 agonist ivuxolimab. The origin of this receptor is an adult with an advanced solid tumor such as melanoma, head and neck, liver or kidney cancer. Written as DNA, the CDR3 is TGTGCCAGCAGTAAAGCAGGGGGGGTGTCCTACAATGAGCAGTTCTTC. Translated: CASSKAGGVSYNEQFF.